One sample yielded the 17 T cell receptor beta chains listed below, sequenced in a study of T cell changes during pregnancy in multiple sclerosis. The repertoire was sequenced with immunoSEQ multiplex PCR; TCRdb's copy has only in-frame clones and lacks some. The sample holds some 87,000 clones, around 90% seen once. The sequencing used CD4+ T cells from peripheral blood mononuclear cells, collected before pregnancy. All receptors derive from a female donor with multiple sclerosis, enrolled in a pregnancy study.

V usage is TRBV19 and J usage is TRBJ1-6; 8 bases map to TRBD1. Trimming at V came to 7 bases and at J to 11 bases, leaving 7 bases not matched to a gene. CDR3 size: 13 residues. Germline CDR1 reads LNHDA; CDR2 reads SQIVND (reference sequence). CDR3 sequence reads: CASMALGQAPLHF. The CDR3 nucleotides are TGTGCCAGTATGGCCCTGGGACAGGCACCCCTCCACTTT.

The CDR3 region is CVRKQTTEQGRSSGNSPLHF. The CDR3 DNA reads as TGTGTCAGAAAACAGACCACGGAACAGGGAAGGTCCTCAGGTAATTCACCCCTCCACTTT. V and J are TRBV7-5 and TRBJ1-6; TRBD1, as called in the table, went unchecked against the DNA. TRBV7-5 is noted as a pseudogene. The CDR3 has 20 residues.

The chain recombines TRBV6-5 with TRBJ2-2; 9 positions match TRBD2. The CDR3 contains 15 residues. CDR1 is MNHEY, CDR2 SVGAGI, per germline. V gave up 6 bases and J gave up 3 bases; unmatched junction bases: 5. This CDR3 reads CASRGGGGYTGELFF. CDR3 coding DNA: TGTGCCAGCAGGGGCGGGGGGGGGTACACCGGGGAGCTGTTTTTT.

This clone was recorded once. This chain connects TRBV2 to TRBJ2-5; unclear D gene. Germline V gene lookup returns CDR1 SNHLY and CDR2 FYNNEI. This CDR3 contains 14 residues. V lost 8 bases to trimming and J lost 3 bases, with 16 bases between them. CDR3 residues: CASRLFLPEETQYF. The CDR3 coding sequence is TGTGCCAGCCGACTCTTCCTACCCGAAGAGACCCAGTACTTC.

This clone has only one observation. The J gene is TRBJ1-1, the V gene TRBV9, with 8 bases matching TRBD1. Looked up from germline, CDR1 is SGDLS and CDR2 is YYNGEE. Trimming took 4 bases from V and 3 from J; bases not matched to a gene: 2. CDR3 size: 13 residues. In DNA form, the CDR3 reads TGTGCCAGCAGCCCGACAGGGGACACTGAAGCTTTCTTT. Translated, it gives CASSPTGDTEAFF.

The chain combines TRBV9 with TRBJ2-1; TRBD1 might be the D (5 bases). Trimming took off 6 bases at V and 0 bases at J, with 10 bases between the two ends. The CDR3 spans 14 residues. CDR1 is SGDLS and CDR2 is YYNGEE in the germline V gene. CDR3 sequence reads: CASKKGPSYNEQFF. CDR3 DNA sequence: TGTGCCAGCAAGAAGGGGCCCTCCTACAATGAGCAGTTCTTC.

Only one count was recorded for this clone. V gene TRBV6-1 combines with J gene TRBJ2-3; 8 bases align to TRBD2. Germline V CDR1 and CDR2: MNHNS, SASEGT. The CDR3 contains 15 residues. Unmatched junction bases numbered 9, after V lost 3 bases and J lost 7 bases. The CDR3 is CASSDRSSGRNTQYF. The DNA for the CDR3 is TGTGCCAGCAGTGATCGTTCTAGCGGGCGAAATACGCAGTATTTT.

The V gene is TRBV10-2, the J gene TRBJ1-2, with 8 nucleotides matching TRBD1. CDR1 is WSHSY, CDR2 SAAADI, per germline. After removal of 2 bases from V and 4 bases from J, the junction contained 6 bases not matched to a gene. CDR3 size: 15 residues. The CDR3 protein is CASSEGQGASYGYTF. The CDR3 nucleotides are TGCGCCAGCAGTGAGGGCCAGGGGGCGAGCTATGGCTACACCTTC.

CDR3 sequence reads: CASRNRDRGEETQYF. Here the CDR3 DNA reads TGTGCCAGCAGGAACCGGGACAGGGGGGAAGAGACCCAGTACTTC. J is TRBJ2-5 and V is TRBV6-5; TRBD1 aligns across 11 bases. Germline lookup yields CDR1 MNHEY and CDR2 SVGAGI. The V segment lost 6 bases and the J segment 3 bases; nucleotides outside the gene matches: 6. The CDR3 has 15 amino acids.

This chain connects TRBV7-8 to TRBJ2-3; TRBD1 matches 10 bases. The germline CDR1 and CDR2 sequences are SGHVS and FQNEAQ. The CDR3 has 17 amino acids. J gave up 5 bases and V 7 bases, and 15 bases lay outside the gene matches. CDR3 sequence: CASKGGATTGGIDTQYF. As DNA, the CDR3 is TGTGCCAGCAAAGGGGGGGCCACGACAGGGGGCATAGATACGCAGTATTTT.

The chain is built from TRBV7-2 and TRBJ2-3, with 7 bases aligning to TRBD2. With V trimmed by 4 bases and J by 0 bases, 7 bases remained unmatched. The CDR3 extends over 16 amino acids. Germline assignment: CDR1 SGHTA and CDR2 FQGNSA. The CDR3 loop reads CASSSRLALSTDTQYF. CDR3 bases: TGTGCCAGCAGCTCCCGACTAGCCCTAAGCACAGATACGCAGTATTTT.

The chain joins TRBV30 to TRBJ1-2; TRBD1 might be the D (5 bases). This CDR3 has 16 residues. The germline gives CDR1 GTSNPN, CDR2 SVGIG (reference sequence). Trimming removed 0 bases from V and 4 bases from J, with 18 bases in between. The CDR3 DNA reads TGTGCCTGGAGTGTACGGTCCGGGGGTGGGAGCTATGGCTACACCTTC. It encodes CAWSVRSGGGSYGYTF.

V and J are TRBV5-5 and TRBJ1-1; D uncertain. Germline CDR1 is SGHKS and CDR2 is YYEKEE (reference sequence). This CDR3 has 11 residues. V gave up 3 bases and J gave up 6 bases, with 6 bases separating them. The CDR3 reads CASSYTAEAFF. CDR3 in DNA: TGTGCCAGCAGCTACACAGCTGAAGCTTTCTTT. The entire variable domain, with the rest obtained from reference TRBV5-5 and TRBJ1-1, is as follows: DAGVTQSPTHLIKTRGQQVTLRCSPISGHKSVSWYQQVLGQGPQFIFQYYEKEERGRGNFPDRFSARQFPNYSSELNVNALLLGDSALYLCASSYTAEAFFGQGTRLTVV.

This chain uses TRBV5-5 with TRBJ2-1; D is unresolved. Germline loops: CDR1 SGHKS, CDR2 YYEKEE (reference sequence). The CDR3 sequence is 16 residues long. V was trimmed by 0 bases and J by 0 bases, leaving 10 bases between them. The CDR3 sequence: CASSLGLSSSYNEQFF. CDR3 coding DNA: TGTGCCAGCAGCTTGGGACTGTCTAGCTCCTACAATGAGCAGTTCTTC.

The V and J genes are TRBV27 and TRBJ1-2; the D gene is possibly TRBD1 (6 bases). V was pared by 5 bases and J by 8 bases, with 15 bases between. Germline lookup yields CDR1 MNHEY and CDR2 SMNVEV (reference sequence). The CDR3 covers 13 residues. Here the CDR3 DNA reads TGTGCCAGCAGTCTACAACAGGGTAGGGGCTACACCTTC. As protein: CASSLQQGRGYTF.

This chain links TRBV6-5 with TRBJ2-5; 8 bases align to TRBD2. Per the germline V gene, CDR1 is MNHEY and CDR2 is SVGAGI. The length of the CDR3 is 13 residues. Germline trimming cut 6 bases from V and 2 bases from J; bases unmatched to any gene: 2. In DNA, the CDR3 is TGTGCCAGCAGGCCGGGGGGGCAAGAGACCCAGTACTTC. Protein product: CASRPGGQETQYF.

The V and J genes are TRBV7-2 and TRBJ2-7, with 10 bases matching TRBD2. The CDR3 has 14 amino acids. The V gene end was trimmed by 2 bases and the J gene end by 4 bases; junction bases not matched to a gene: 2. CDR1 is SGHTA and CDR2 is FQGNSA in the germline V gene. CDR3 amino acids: CASSLRGLAYEQYF. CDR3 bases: TGTGCCAGCAGCTTAAGGGGACTAGCGTACGAGCAGTACTTC.